This T cell receptor beta chain came from a study of monozygotic twins with inflammatory bowel disease. Study-wide results and limits: Whether twins were concordant or discordant made no difference to repertoire similarity, possibly from limited power. IBD patients share fewer clonotypes with other people than healthy twins do, especially with disease activity.

In the case of this clonotype: As yet, its antigen is unknown.

The CDR3 runs to 16 residues. In germline, CDR1 is KGHDR, CDR2 SFDVKD. Each UMI, carrying a 6-nucleotide sample barcode, came from template switching. From its re-call of the 5' RACE reads, TCRdb lists each CDR3 protein once, without DNA. This table lists over 110,000 distinct CDR3 sequences. The source material was blood. This chain uses TRBV24-1 with TRBJ2-1. The sequence was collected from a human donor with ulcerative colitis or Crohn's disease, or a healthy co-twin of an affected twin (not recorded which). The chain's CDR3 is CATSDLTGSSYNEQFF.